These 20 T cell receptor beta chains share one sample of origin, sequenced in a study of shared clonotypes between healthy human individuals. Generated by immunoSEQ multiplex PCR, the TCRdb table keeps only in-frame clones and is missing some. The sample lists about 450,000 clones; roughly 78% were seen once. Sequencing was done on a sample of PBMCs. The receptors here all came from a woman in her 40s in good health. Some clones in this sample may be carry-over from other donors' samples.

V and J are TRBV29-1 and TRBJ1-1, with no clear D. V lost 6 bases and J 5 bases, leaving 13 bases between the germline ends. This CDR3 spans 12 amino acids. Looked up from germline, CDR1 is SQVTM and CDR2 is ANQGSEA. CDR3 bases: TGCAGCGTCGCCCCAGGAGGGACTGAAGCTTTCTTT. Protein: CSVAPGGTEAFF.

J is TRBJ2-7 and V is TRBV7-8; D is perhaps TRBD1 or TRBD2 (5 bases each). With 5 bases removed from V and 2 bases from J, the gap between germline ends came to 16 bases. Per germline, CDR1 SGHVS and CDR2 FQNEAQ. The CDR3 spans 15 residues. The CDR3 DNA reads as TGTGCCAGCAGCGTGGGGGTTCCCGGGCCCTACGAGCAGTACTTC. Amino acids: CASSVGVPGPYEQYF. The full variable domain, rest sourced from reference TRBV7-8 and TRBJ2-7, is GAGVSQSPRYKVAKRGQDVALRCDPISGHVSLFWYQQALGQGPEFLTYFQNEAQLDKSGLPSDRFFAERPEGSVSTLKIQRTQQEDSAVYLCASSVGVPGPYEQYFGPGTRLTVT.

This clone occurred once. The junction differs from germline at one of its ends, possibly a read error. The chain combines TRBV14 with TRBJ2-7; D gene uncertain. The CDR3 covers 13 residues. Looked up from germline, CDR1 is SGHDN and CDR2 is FVKESK. The CDR3 DNA reads as TGTGCTAGCAGCCTTTTCCTAGGTGCCGAGCAGTACTTC. Its translation: CASSLFLGAEQYF.

The chain is built from TRBV29-1 and TRBJ1-1, with no clear D. CDR3 length: 12 residues. The V gene's germline CDR1 is SQVTM and CDR2 ANQGSEA. Trimming removed 2 bases at V and 4 bases at J, with 8 bases between. The CDR3 region has the DNA TGCAGCGTTGAAAGGGTGGGCACTGAAGCTTTCTTT. Translating it yields CSVERVGTEAFF.

This clone appeared many times. The rearrangement links TRBV2 to TRBJ2-7; the D is unclear. The germline V gene has CDR1 SNHLY and CDR2 FYNNEI. V was clipped by 3 bases and J by 11 bases, with 14 bases between them. The CDR3 is 12 amino acids. CDR3 in amino acids: CASSEIPAWKYF. The CDR3 bases are TGTGCCAGCAGTGAGATCCCAGCTTGGAAGTACTTC.

This sequence joins TRBV9 and TRBJ2-3, with unresolved D. The CDR3 consists of 13 residues. V lost 0 bases to trimming and J lost 5 bases, with 7 bases between them. CDR1 SGDLS and CDR2 YYNGEE come from the germline V gene. The CDR3 spells CASSVARRDTQYF. As DNA, the CDR3 is TGTGCCAGCAGCGTAGCCCGAAGAGATACGCAGTATTTT.

The chain links TRBV5-1 to TRBJ2-5, with D maybe TRBD1 (5 bases). The CDR3 is made up of 15 amino acids. V was cut by 6 bases and J by 5 bases, with 20 bases left in between. Germline loops: CDR1 SGHRS, CDR2 YFSETQ. The CDR3 sequence: CASKTGPLRDETQYF. In nucleotides, the CDR3 is TGCGCCAGCAAGACCGGACCTCTCAGGGATGAGACCCAGTACTTC.

The rearrangement uses TRBV6-4 and TRBJ2-4; D is unclear. The CDR3 consists of 13 residues. Per germline, CDR1 MRHNA and CDR2 SNTAGT. Trimming left V 0 bases short and J 8 bases short, with 8 bases between. This CDR3 is CASSDSPEDIQYF. CDR3 sequence (DNA): TGTGCCAGCAGTGACTCCCCCGAGGACATTCAGTACTTC.

This clone was picked up many times. V usage is TRBV28 and J usage is TRBJ2-7; no firm D call. This CDR3 has 11 residues. The V end lost 7 bases, the J end lost 3 bases, and 7 bases lay between the germline ends. Germline loops: CDR1 MDHEN, CDR2 SYDVKM. This CDR3 is CASKTVYEQYF. The CDR3 DNA follows: TGTGCCAGCAAGACGGTCTACGAGCAGTACTTC.

The chain couples TRBV19 to TRBJ2-3; D might be TRBD1 (6 bases). Trimming removed 4 bases from V and 2 bases from J, with 13 bases in between. The CDR3 consists of 15 residues. Germline CDR1 and CDR2: LNHDA and SQIVND (reference sequence). CDR3 DNA: TGTGCCAGTAGTAGCTTAAGGGACAACACAGATACGCAGTATTTT. Its protein is CASSSLRDNTDTQYF. Looking up the rest from reference TRBV19 and TRBJ2-3 gives the full variable domain: DGGITQSPKYLFRKEGQNVTLSCEQNLNHDAMYWYRQDPGQGLRLIYYSQIVNDFQKGDIAEGYSVSREKKESFPLTVTSAQKNPTAFYLCASSSLRDNTDTQYFGPGTRLTVL.

The chain has TRBV5-4 and TRBJ2-1; D might be TRBD1 or TRBD2, each matching 5 bases. The CDR3 totals 17 residues. Trimming removed 0 bases from V and 0 bases from J, with 13 bases in between. In germline, CDR1 is SGHNT, CDR2 YYREEE (reference sequence). Here the CDR3 reads CASSLGWGRSSYNEQFF. Here the CDR3 DNA reads TGTGCCAGCAGCTTGGGGTGGGGACGGAGCTCCTACAATGAGCAGTTCTTC. Variable domain in full (rest from reference TRBV5-4 and TRBJ2-1): ETGVTQSPTHLIKTRGQQVTLRCSSQSGHNTVSWYQQALGQGPQFIFQYYREEENGRGNFPPRFSGLQFPNYSSELNVNALELDDSALYLCASSLGWGRSSYNEQFFGPGTRLTVL.

This CDR3 reads CASSPSPTGVTGELFF. The CDR3, as DNA: TGTGCCAGCAGCCCCTCCCCGACAGGGGTCACCGGGGAGCTGTTTTTT. This chain uses TRBV9 with TRBJ2-2, with 8 bases matching TRBD1. The junction had 9 bases not matched to a gene; V was cut back by 4 bases and J by 4 bases. The CDR3 totals 16 residues. Germline CDR1 and CDR2: SGDLS and YYNGEE.

About this clone itself: Other DNA sequences of this sample code for an identical CDR3. The chain uses TRBV29-1 and TRBJ2-7, with 10 nucleotides matching TRBD2. The CDR3 sequence is 13 residues long. In germline, CDR1 is SQVTM, CDR2 ANQGSEA. V lost 4 bases to trimming and J lost 4 bases; unmatched junction nucleotides: 4. CDR3 nucleotides: TGCAGCGTTGTGCTAGCGGGAGCGTACGAGCAGTACTTC. It translates to CSVVLAGAYEQYF.

The chain uses TRBV6-6 and TRBJ2-1; tentative D call: TRBD2 (5 bases). CDR3 length: 15 amino acids. The germline CDR1 and CDR2 sequences are MNHNY and SVGAGI (reference sequence). The V gene lost 7 bases and the J gene lost 0 bases, with 13 bases spanning the gap. Here the CDR3 DNA reads TGTGCCAGCATCGCTACTAGTGGCTCCTACAATGAGCAGTTCTTC. This gives the protein CASIATSGSYNEQFF.

The genes are TRBV6-1 and TRBJ1-4; 8 bases are a match to TRBD1. The J segment lost 8 bases and the V segment lost 4 bases, leaving 12 bases of the junction unmatched. The CDR3 is made up of 16 amino acids. Germline-derived CDR1 and CDR2 are MNHNS and SASEGT. This chain's CDR3 is CASSGPGGEVWEKLFF. For the CDR3, the DNA is TGTGCCAGCAGTGGCCCAGGGGGCGAGGTTTGGGAAAAACTGTTTTTT.

The chain uses TRBV30 and TRBJ1-2; weak D call: TRBD1 (5 bases). CDR1 and CDR2 from the germline V gene are GTSNPN and SVGIG (reference sequence). The CDR3 sequence is 14 residues long. Trimming shortened V by 4 bases and J by 0 bases, and 12 bases separated the two germline ends. As DNA, the CDR3 is TGTGCCTGGAAAAGACAGATGCCTAACTATGGCTACACCTTC. This sequence encodes CAWKRQMPNYGYTF. Full variable domain (outside the CDR3, taken from reference TRBV30 and TRBJ1-2): SQTIHQWPATLVQPVGSPLSLECTVEGTSNPNLYWYRQAAGRGLQLLFYSVGIGQISSEVPQNLSASRPQDRQFILSSKKLLLSDSGFYLCAWKRQMPNYGYTFGSGTRLTVV.

V and J are TRBV7-9 and TRBJ1-1, with no clear D. CDR3 length: 12 amino acids. Deletions cut 6 bases from V and 6 bases from J, with 11 bases between. Germline-derived CDR1 and CDR2 are SEHNR and FQNEAQ (reference sequence). The CDR3 loop reads CASRPRSAEAFF. CDR3 bases: TGTGCCAGCAGGCCTAGGAGCGCTGAAGCTTTCTTT.

CDR3 bases: TGTGCCGTTCGTTTCGGGGGCGACTCCTACGAGCAGTACTTC. Protein: CAVRFGGDSYEQYF. The V call is TRBV10-3, the J call TRBJ2-7; D tentatively fits TRBD1 or TRBD2 (6 bases each). The germline V gene has CDR1 ENHRY and CDR2 SYGVKD. The V end lost 11 bases, the J end lost 0 bases, and 17 bases lay between the germline ends. The CDR3 spans 14 residues.

The genes are TRBV9 and TRBJ2-7; 7 positions match TRBD1. The CDR3 has 14 amino acids. The V gene end was trimmed by 0 bases and the J gene end by 7 bases; junction bases not matched to a gene: 7. Looked up from germline, CDR1 is SGDLS and CDR2 is YYNGEE. The CDR3 DNA is TGTGCCAGCAGCGTAGGTTGGCTGGGACAGGAGCAGTACTTC. This codes for CASSVGWLGQEQYF.

This chain connects TRBV30 to TRBJ1-1, with D hard to call. The V gene's germline CDR1 is GTSNPN and CDR2 SVGIG (reference sequence). The CDR3 has 15 residues. The V gene lost 0 bases and the J gene lost 4 bases, with 15 bases spanning the gap. The CDR3 DNA reads TGTGCCTGGAGTGTTTTCGGCAGTCTGGTCACTGAAGCTTTCTTT. Encoded protein: CAWSVFGSLVTEAFF.